Below, one T cell receptor beta chain is given with its context. The record originates from a study of T cell responses to AZD1222 COVID-19 vaccine. The protocol was immunoSEQ multiplex PCR, while the TCRdb copy is restricted to in-frame clones and leaves out a portion. This table has approximately 120,000 clones, 90% to 95% appearing once. This CDR3 region has 15 residues. V was clipped by 4 bases and J by 5 bases; unmatched bases: 6. Per germline, CDR1 SGHRS and CDR2 YFSETQ. The specimen comprised peripheral blood, sampled on day 0 of AZD1222 vaccination. This sequence was found in an adult in good health. The genes are TRBV5-1 and TRBJ2-4; the match to TRBD1 covers 10 bases. This chain's CDR3 is CASSTAGTGENIQYF. Here the CDR3 DNA reads TGCGCCAGCAGCACCGCCGGGACAGGGGAAAACATTCAGTACTTC.